A single sample gave rise to the 13 T cell receptor beta chains below, sequenced in a study of low-dose radiotherapy and immunotherapy resistance in tumors. TRAV- and TRBV-specific primers, spanning alpha and beta chains, primed first-strand cDNA. Amplification, which lasted 15 to 20 PCR cycles, used a constant-region primer and V-primer adapter to amplify TCRs. TCRdb reprocessed the reads via MiXCR and lists one record per CDR3 protein. The sample consists of some 82,000 distinct CDR3 sequences, about 19% of them appearing once. Regarding time point: before trial treatment. Sequencing was performed on PBMCs, taken before treatment. Receptor source: a male donor with prostate cancer.

At least ten counts were recorded for this clonotype. The chain uses TRBV7-9 and TRBJ2-7; possibly TRBD1 or TRBD2 for D (5 bases each). Deletions cut 7 bases from V and 1 base from J, with 8 bases between. Germline V CDR1 and CDR2: SEHNR, FQNEAQ (reference sequence). This CDR3 has 12 residues. The CDR3 nucleotides are TGTGCCAGCAATGGGGGTTCCTACGAGCAGTACTTC. Its translation is CASNGGSYEQYF.

Ten or more counts support this clonotype. This chain links TRBV6-5 with TRBJ2-7; 7 positions agree with TRBD1. Germline CDR1 is MNHEY and CDR2 is SVGAGI. The J segment lost 3 bases and the V segment lost 5 bases, leaving 10 bases of the junction unmatched. CDR3 size: 15 residues. CDR3 nucleotide sequence: TGTGCCAGCAGTGCCCGGGACAGTGGGTACTACGAGCAGTACTTC. It encodes CASSARDSGYYEQYF.

At least ten counts were recorded for this clonotype. This chain uses TRBV20-1 with TRBJ2-1; no reliable D call. V dropped 5 bases and J dropped 8 bases, with 16 bases sitting between them. Germline assignment: CDR1 DFQATT and CDR2 SNEGSKA (reference sequence). The CDR3 is 13 residues long. CDR3 sequence reads: CSAQEPPRDEQFF. The CDR3 DNA is TGCAGTGCTCAAGAACCACCTCGGGATGAGCAGTTCTTC.

This clonotype occurred many times. The chain joins TRBV5-4 to TRBJ2-6; 10 bases fit TRBD1. From germline, CDR1 is SGHNT and CDR2 YYREEE (reference sequence). The V gene end was trimmed by 4 bases and the J gene end by 0 bases; junction bases not matched to a gene: 7. The CDR3 runs 18 residues. The CDR3 region is CASSRGTGVSSGANVLTF. The CDR3 bases are TGTGCCAGCAGCCGGGGGACAGGGGTTAGCTCTGGGGCCAACGTCCTGACTTTC.

This clonotype was seen many times. The chain is built from TRBV2 and TRBJ2-2, with D perhaps TRBD2 (6 bases). V lost 11 bases and J 3 bases, leaving 16 bases between the germline ends. The CDR3 length is 14 residues. Looked up from germline, CDR1 is SNHLY and CDR2 is FYNNEI. Written as DNA, the CDR3 is TGTGCCTGGGGCGGGGCCAGGGACACCGGGGAGCTGTTTTTT. Residues: CAWGGARDTGELFF.

This clonotype has a count of ten or more. The chain carries TRBV11-3 and TRBJ2-2, with D unclear. The germline gives CDR1 SGHNT, CDR2 YENEEA. This CDR3 is built from 13 residues. Trimming left V 5 bases short and J 1 base short, with 5 bases between. In DNA form, the CDR3 reads TGTGCCAGCAGCCTACAGAACACCGGGGAGCTGTTTTTT. It specifies CASSLQNTGELFF.

This clonotype was recorded many times. The rearrangement links TRBV9 to TRBJ2-1; 10 bases match TRBD2. CDR1 SGDLS and CDR2 YYNGEE come from the germline V gene. The V and J ends lost 3 bases and 9 bases, in that order; junction bases with no gene match: 9. The CDR3 spans 15 residues. CDR3 in DNA: TGTGCCAGCAGCGAGGGTCCGGGACTAGCGACTGAGCAGTTCTTC. Its translation is CASSEGPGLATEQFF.

This clonotype was recorded a few times. The V call is TRBV4-2, the J call TRBJ2-3; D gene uncertain. Between the trimmed V and J ends, which lost 0 bases and 6 bases, there was a span of 7 bases. This CDR3 contains 13 residues. The germline V gene encodes CDR1 LGHNA and CDR2 YNFKEQ. The CDR3 loop is CASSQELEDTQYF. As DNA, the CDR3 is TGTGCCAGCAGCCAAGAGCTCGAGGATACGCAGTATTTT.

This clonotype has at least ten counts. The genes are TRBV5-1 and TRBJ1-2; D unclear. The CDR3 is 13 amino acids. Trimming stripped 4 bases from V and 6 bases from J, with 13 bases between. Germline V lookup: CDR1 SGHRS, CDR2 YFSETQ. CDR3 nucleotide sequence: TGCGCCAGCAGCCGCCTGCTCGAGGATGGCTACACCTTC. Its translation is CASSRLLEDGYTF.

This clonotype has just one count. This could be a read error, since a much larger clone is one nucleotide away. This likely comes from a read error, as the CDR3 has no conserved phenylalanine or tryptophan at its end. CDR3 sequence (DNA): TGTGCTAGCAGCTTAGGGGACACGGACGAAGAGACCCAGTACTAC. Translation: CASSLGDTDEETQYY. The rearrangement uses TRBV7-7 and TRBJ2-5; TRBD1 is a possible D gene (6 bases). This CDR3 is built from 15 residues. The germline V gene encodes CDR1 SSHAT and CDR2 FNYEAQ (reference sequence).

In its sample, this clonotype was seen many times. V and J are TRBV7-9 and TRBJ1-5; weak D call: TRBD1 (5 bases). Trimming removed 0 bases at V and 0 bases at J, with 9 bases between. This CDR3 has 16 residues. Germline assignment: CDR1 SEHNR and CDR2 FQNEAQ (reference sequence). CDR3 sequence reads: CASSLALGDSNQPQHF. In DNA, the CDR3 is TGTGCCAGCAGCTTAGCGCTAGGGGATAGCAATCAGCCCCAGCATTTT.

This clonotype was recorded many times. V usage is TRBV2 and J usage is TRBJ2-7; 9 bases align to TRBD1. J was trimmed by 5 bases and V by 6 bases; bases with no gene match: 17. CDR1 is SNHLY and CDR2 is FYNNEI in the germline V gene. CDR3 size: 17 residues. CDR3: CASRLIEAGQGWNEQYF. CDR3 nucleotides: TGTGCCAGCAGACTTATCGAGGCGGGACAGGGATGGAACGAGCAGTACTTC.

This clonotype was seen many times. The chain uses TRBV9 and TRBJ1-2; unclear D gene. Germline assignment: CDR1 SGDLS and CDR2 YYNGEE. The V end was cut by 4 bases, the J end by 8 bases, with 9 bases between. The CDR3 runs 11 residues. The CDR3 loop reads CASSFGRGYTF. CDR3 nucleotide sequence: TGTGCCAGCAGCTTCGGGAGAGGCTACACCTTC.